The clone carrying this T cell receptor beta chain was observed once. The target antigen is unknown. It was with 60 Vbeta and 13 Jbeta primers that the PCR ran. Sequencing was performed with immunoSEQ multiplex PCR; in TCRdb, only in-frame clones are kept and a portion is missing. The sample records 150,000 to 200,000 clones, over 75% being singletons. Regarding donors, all were healthy bone marrow donors. The sample belongs to a study of cytomegalovirus exposure and HLA in healthy donors. Study findings and constraints: Productive status was seen about 87% or about 30% of the time for most TCR beta V segments in an earlier analysis. Altogether, about 160 TCR beta chains were recorded as cytomegalovirus-associated.

The germline gives CDR1 SEHNR, CDR2 FQNEAQ (reference sequence). This CDR3 region has 18 residues. The sequencing input was PBMCs. The receptor was isolated from a girl under three years old in good health and CMV-seronegative. The rearrangement links TRBV7-9 to TRBJ2-5, with 9 bases aligning to TRBD2. With the DNA end fitting TRBJ2-7 better, the J assignment may be wrong. CDR3 region: CASSLAAGLADNFYEQYF. The CDR3 DNA is TGTGCCAGCAGCTTAGCCGCGGGACTAGCCGATAATTTCTACGAGCAGTACTTC.